Listed here are 15 T cell receptor beta chains from one sample, sequenced in a study of shared clonotypes between healthy human individuals. Profiled with immunoSEQ multiplex PCR; TCRdb holds only in-frame clones, not every one. The data show roughly 2.6 million clones, around nine tenths seen once. The sequenced material came from naive CD4+ T cells sorted from blood. Indicated subset: CD45RA+ positively selected. The receptor source for this set is a man between 18 and 35 years old in good health.

The V call is TRBV5-4, the J call TRBJ2-1, with 12 bases lining up with TRBD2. Germline CDR1 and CDR2: SGHNT and YYREEE (reference sequence). The CDR3 is 17 amino acids. The V gene end was trimmed by 4 bases and the J gene end by 6 bases; junction bases not matched to a gene: 11. In nucleotides, the CDR3 is TGTGCCAGCAGCCGCCCCACGACTAGCGGGAGCCTCAATGAGCAGTTCTTC. It codes for CASSRPTTSGSLNEQFF.

This chain joins TRBV5-4 and TRBJ2-6; D might be TRBD2 (6 bases). The V end was cut by 1 base, the J end by 2 bases, with 16 bases between. This CDR3 is 18 amino acids long. Germline lookup yields CDR1 SGHNT and CDR2 YYREEE (reference sequence). CDR3 amino acids: CASSLRRGTAPGANVLTF. The CDR3 nucleotides are TGTGCCAGCAGCTTGCGGCGCGGGACCGCCCCTGGGGCCAACGTCCTGACTTTC. The complete variable domain, with remaining parts taken from reference TRBV5-4 and TRBJ2-6, reads ETGVTQSPTHLIKTRGQQVTLRCSSQSGHNTVSWYQQALGQGPQFIFQYYREEENGRGNFPPRFSGLQFPNYSSELNVNALELDDSALYLCASSLRRGTAPGANVLTFGAGSRLTVL.

Points on this clone: The same CDR3 arises from other DNA sequences in this sample as well. V usage is TRBV18 and J usage is TRBJ2-7; 8 positions match TRBD1. The V and J ends lost 4 bases and 2 bases, in that order; junction bases with no gene match: 1. The CDR3 consists of 13 residues. CDR1 KGHSH and CDR2 LQKENI come from the germline V gene. In DNA form, the CDR3 reads TGTGCCAGCTCACGGACAGGGACCTACGAGCAGTACTTC. Residues: CASSRTGTYEQYF.

About this clone itself: The sample has other DNA sequences that encode this CDR3 too. This rearrangement joins TRBV5-1 to TRBJ2-5; 14 positions agree with TRBD2. The V gene's germline CDR1 is SGHRS and CDR2 YFSETQ. V lost 4 bases and J lost 1; bases outside the gene matches: 3. The CDR3 covers 16 residues. The chain's CDR3 is CASSQGLAGGQETQYF. The DNA of the CDR3 is TGCGCCAGCAGCCAAGGACTAGCGGGGGGCCAAGAGACCCAGTACTTC.

This clone occurred once. V usage is TRBV7-9 and J usage is TRBJ2-7, with 7 nucleotides matching TRBD1. Per the germline V gene, CDR1 is SEHNR and CDR2 is FQNEAQ (reference sequence). This CDR3 has 14 residues. J lost 0 bases, V lost 5 bases, and 4 bases had no gene match. CDR3 residues: CASSRDSSSYEQYF. DNA of the CDR3: TGTGCCAGCAGCCGGGACAGCAGCTCCTACGAGCAGTACTTC.

This clone was seen more than once but under ten times. The gene calls are TRBV10-3 and TRBJ1-1; the match to TRBD1 covers 7 bases. CDR1 is ENHRY, CDR2 SYGVKD, per germline. There are 13 residues in the CDR3. With 4 bases clipped from V and 5 bases from J, the junction kept 4 bases outside the gene matches. The CDR3 DNA reads as TGTGCCATCAGTGCAGGGGGAGGTACTGAAGCTTTCTTT. This gives the protein CAISAGGGTEAFF.

CDR3 in amino acids: CASSLGTGGSYEQYF. CDR3 in DNA: TGTGCCAGCAGCTTAGGGACAGGAGGCTCCTACGAGCAGTACTTC. The chain employs TRBV7-3 and TRBJ2-7; TRBD1 aligns across 8 bases. Trimming cost V 2 bases and J 0 bases; bases outside gene matches: 3. The germline V gene encodes CDR1 SGHTA and CDR2 FQGTGA. The CDR3 extends over 15 amino acids.

This chain joins TRBV6-1 and TRBJ1-1; D call uncertain. The CDR3 runs 12 residues. Trimming shortened V by 5 bases and J by 10 bases, and 14 bases separated the two germline ends. The germline CDR1 and CDR2 sequences are MNHNS and SASEGT. The CDR3 is CASSSRGAGAFF. The CDR3 region has the DNA TGTGCCAGCAGTTCCCGGGGAGCCGGAGCTTTCTTT.

The chain joins TRBV29-1 to TRBJ1-2; maybe TRBD1 (6 bases). V was cut by 6 bases and J by 8 bases, with 13 bases left in between. This CDR3 is 11 amino acids long. Germline CDR1 and CDR2: SQVTM and ANQGSEA. CDR3 nucleotides: TGCAGCGTCAAACAGGGAGAGGGCTACACCTTC. Its translation: CSVKQGEGYTF.

This rearrangement joins TRBV5-1 to TRBJ2-5, with 10 bases lining up with TRBD2. The V and J ends lost 3 bases and 4 bases, in that order; junction bases with no gene match: 9. The CDR3 is made up of 16 amino acids. CDR1 SGHRS and CDR2 YFSETQ come from the germline V gene. The CDR3 is CASSSSGGAIRETQYF. The DNA of the CDR3 is TGCGCCAGCAGCTCCAGCGGGGGGGCCATCCGAGAGACCCAGTACTTC.

The sample holds one count of this clone. The chain carries TRBV18 and TRBJ1-1; possible D gene TRBD1, 5 bases. V dropped 5 bases and J dropped 3 bases, with 13 bases sitting between them. Germline V CDR1 and CDR2: KGHSH, LQKENI. The CDR3 runs 14 residues. CDR3 in amino acids: CASSTTVRDTEAFF. The DNA of the CDR3 is TGTGCCAGCTCAACGACAGTTCGAGACACTGAAGCTTTCTTT.

This rearrangement joins TRBV5-4 to TRBJ2-7; 12 bases line up with TRBD2. From germline, CDR1 is SGHNT and CDR2 YYREEE (reference sequence). The J segment lost 3 bases and the V segment lost 3 bases, leaving 7 bases of the junction unmatched. This CDR3 has 16 residues. The CDR3 loop reads CASSSRTSGTYYEQYF. The CDR3 nucleotides are TGTGCCAGCAGCTCCCGGACTAGCGGGACCTACTACGAGCAGTACTTC. The full variable domain, in which reference TRBV5-4 and TRBJ2-7 provide the parts outside the CDR3, is ETGVTQSPTHLIKTRGQQVTLRCSSQSGHNTVSWYQQALGQGPQFIFQYYREEENGRGNFPPRFSGLQFPNYSSELNVNALELDDSALYLCASSSRTSGTYYEQYFGPGTRLTVT.

The chain uses TRBV5-1 and TRBJ1-6; tentatively, D is TRBD1 (6 bases). CDR3 length equals 15 residues. CDR1 is SGHRS and CDR2 is YFSETQ in the germline V gene. Trimming pared 0 bases from V and 9 bases from J, leaving 13 bases between. The CDR3 spells CASSLEIGGASPLHF. CDR3 bases: TGCGCCAGCAGCTTGGAAATAGGGGGTGCTTCACCCCTCCACTTT.

J is TRBJ2-4 and V is TRBV5-1; D might be TRBD1 (5 bases). The V gene lost 0 bases and the J gene lost 8 bases, with 9 bases spanning the gap. CDR3 length: 13 amino acids. CDR1 and CDR2 (germline): SGHRS, YFSETQ. DNA for the CDR3: TGCGCCAGCAGCTTGGCAAGGGGTGACATTCAGTACTTC. Translated: CASSLARGDIQYF.

V gene TRBV27 combines with J gene TRBJ2-3, with D unresolved. Trimming removed 2 bases at V and 1 base at J, with 10 bases between. The CDR3 is made up of 15 amino acids. The germline CDR1 and CDR2 sequences are MNHEY and SMNVEV (reference sequence). This CDR3 reads CASSLGDVRTDTQYF. The DNA for the CDR3 is TGTGCCAGCAGTTTAGGCGATGTTCGCACAGATACGCAGTATTTT.